One and the same sample provided the 17 T cell receptor beta chains below, sequenced in a study of human T cells and chemical hapten exposure (dated by TCRdb to 2020 to 2022). What this sample's time point label stands for: patch test 1, 2 weeks after DPC sensitization. Interpreted using the paper, the treatment or condition label stands for: therapeutic diphenylcyclopropenone sensitization with weekly scalp DPC. Libraries were constructed by RACE. Sequencing instrument: NextSeq 500. The public sequencing data were trimmed at Q25 with fastp and processed into clonotypes with MiXCR by TCRdb, which kept only in-frame beta chains. Records with the same CDR3 protein are collapsed into one entry carrying the most frequent genes and DNA. For this sample the table gives roughly 160,000 distinct CDR3 sequences, of which about 14% were detected only once. The ten largest clones represent less than 2% of the sample.

Sequences were derived from whole blood, sampled in connection with sensitization to the hapten diphenylcyclopropenone (DPC). The receptors stem from a young woman with alopecia areata. Some clones in this sample may be carry-over from other donors' samples.

The chain links TRBV12-3 or TRBV12-4 to TRBJ2-7, with 9 bases aligning to TRBD1. This CDR3 contains 17 residues. Losses at the gene ends were 5 bases for V and 5 bases for J; bases not matched to a gene: 16. The CDR3, as DNA: TGTGCCAGCAGTCCAAACGGTGCGGGACAGGGTTTCAACGAGCAGTACTTC. This sequence encodes CASSPNGAGQGFNEQYF.

CDR3 DNA: TGTGCCAGCAGTTACGAGGTTGTGATTTACAATGAGCAGTTCTTC. Protein product: CASSYEVVIYNEQFF. J is TRBJ2-1 and V is TRBV6-2 or TRBV6-3; unclear D gene. Trimming stripped 2 bases from V and 4 bases from J, with 12 bases between. The length of the CDR3 is 15 residues. CDR1 and CDR2 (germline): MNHEY, SVGEGT.

This clonotype appeared a few times. The rearrangement joins TRBV19 to TRBJ2-3; 8 bases match TRBD1. The germline V gene has CDR1 LNHDA and CDR2 SQIVND (reference sequence). The CDR3 runs to 14 residues. With V trimmed by 6 bases and J by 2 bases, 4 bases remained unmatched. The CDR3: CASSRQGITDTQYF. The CDR3 region has the DNA TGTGCCAGTAGCAGACAGGGGATCACAGATACGCAGTATTTT.

This chain links TRBV10-3 with TRBJ1-2; 7 nucleotides align to TRBD1. Germline V gives CDR1 ENHRY, CDR2 SYGVKD. V lost 6 bases and J lost 6; bases outside the gene matches: 7. This CDR3 spans 13 amino acids. The CDR3 loop is CAISQQGMNGYTF. The CDR3 nucleotides are TGTGCCATCAGCCAACAGGGGATGAATGGCTACACCTTC.

The table lists this clonotype with many counts. V usage is TRBV27 and J usage is TRBJ1-5; a possible D gene is TRBD1 (5 bases). The V gene lost 3 bases and the J gene lost 7 bases, with 13 bases spanning the gap. The CDR3 runs 14 residues. Germline lookup yields CDR1 MNHEY and CDR2 SMNVEV (reference sequence). The CDR3 region has the DNA TGTGCCAGCAGTTTCCAGGGAAAGTTCCAGCCCCAGCATTTT. It encodes CASSFQGKFQPQHF.

This clonotype was seen more than once but under ten times. The chain has TRBV5-1 and TRBJ1-1; TRBD1 agrees at 12 bases. This CDR3 is 16 amino acids long. Germline CDR1 and CDR2: SGHRS and YFSETQ. J was trimmed by 11 bases and V by 0 bases; bases with no gene match: 11. The CDR3 DNA is TGCGCCAGCAGCTTGGAACCCCCGGGACAGGGGGCAGGGGCTTTCTTT. Its protein product is CASSLEPPGQGAGAFF.

The sample holds a few counts of this clonotype. The chain carries TRBV28 and TRBJ2-2; D uncertain. The germline V gene encodes CDR1 MDHEN and CDR2 SYDVKM. The CDR3 extends over 11 amino acids. Trimming took off 7 bases at V and 1 base at J, with 1 base between the two ends. The CDR3: CASKNTGELFF. The CDR3 DNA reads TGTGCCAGCAAGAACACCGGGGAGCTGTTTTTT.

The V call is TRBV2, the J call TRBJ2-1; D is unclear. CDR1 is SNHLY and CDR2 is FYNNEI in the germline V gene. The V and J ends lost 7 bases and 5 bases respectively, with 12 bases between them. The CDR3 loop spans 13 amino acids. DNA for the CDR3: TGTGCCAGCAATTTGGGAATAGACAATGAGCAGTTCTTC. This sequence encodes CASNLGIDNEQFF.

This clonotype was observed at least ten times. The DNA of the CDR3 is TGTGCCAGCTCATCTACAGGGGGCACTGAAGCTTTCTTT. It translates to CASSSTGGTEAFF. The chain has TRBV18 and TRBJ1-1; 8 bases agree with TRBD1. Germline trimming cut 5 bases from V and 4 bases from J; bases unmatched to any gene: 3. This CDR3 spans 13 amino acids. The V gene's germline CDR1 is KGHSH and CDR2 LQKENI.

This clonotype was recorded a few times. The chain employs TRBV6-2 or TRBV6-3 and TRBJ2-1; D perhaps matches TRBD1 (5 bases). From germline, CDR1 is MNHEY and CDR2 SVGEGT. The CDR3 is made up of 12 amino acids. Trimming pared 5 bases from V and 8 bases from J, leaving 10 bases between. The CDR3 reads CASSGHWDEQFF. The CDR3 DNA is TGTGCCAGCAGTGGACATTGGGATGAGCAGTTCTTC.

V gene TRBV27 combines with J gene TRBJ1-5; TRBD1 might be the D (5 bases). Between the trimmed V and J ends, which lost 5 bases and 1 base, there was a span of 9 bases. The CDR3 has 14 amino acids. CDR1 and CDR2 (germline): MNHEY, SMNVEV (reference sequence). The CDR3 here is CASSPRESNQPQHF. CDR3 DNA sequence: TGTGCCAGCAGTCCCAGGGAGAGCAATCAGCCCCAGCATTTT.

V usage is TRBV6-6 and J usage is TRBJ2-1, with 9 bases aligning to TRBD1. The V gene end was trimmed by 8 bases and the J gene end by 3 bases; junction bases not matched to a gene: 11. There are 16 residues in the CDR3. Germline CDR1 reads MNHNY; CDR2 reads SVGAGI (reference sequence). The CDR3 DNA reads as TGTGCCAGCTGTCCTTCGGGACAGGGCAGCTACAATGAGCAGTTCTTC. Translated: CASCPSGQGSYNEQFF.

A few counts support this clonotype. The chain links TRBV6-5 to TRBJ2-2, with 7 bases identical to TRBD1. CDR3 length: 12 residues. In germline, CDR1 is MNHEY, CDR2 SVGAGI. V trimming: 7 bases; J trimming: 10 bases; junction bases outside the gene matches: 6. The CDR3, as DNA: TGTGCCAGCACCAAAAGGGGGCTGGAGCTGTTTTTT. It yields the protein CASTKRGLELFF.

Only a few counts were recorded for this clonotype. CDR3 sequence: CASSLAPGSSYNEQFF. The CDR3 nucleotides are TGCGCCAGCAGCTTGGCTCCAGGGAGCTCCTACAATGAGCAGTTCTTC. V and J are TRBV5-1 and TRBJ2-1, with D tentatively TRBD1 or TRBD2 (5 bases each). Germline loops: CDR1 SGHRS, CDR2 YFSETQ. Between the trimmed V and J ends, which lost 0 bases and 0 bases, there was a span of 10 bases. The CDR3 spans 16 residues.

This clonotype has a count of ten or more. This chain joins TRBV4-3 and TRBJ2-7; D perhaps matches TRBD2 (5 bases). CDR3 length equals 15 residues. CDR1 is LGHNA and CDR2 is YSLEER in the germline V gene. Trimming cost V 1 base and J 0 bases, with 10 bases left between them. The CDR3 nucleotides are TGCGCCAGCAGCCAAGCTGCCGGGATCTCCTACGAGCAGTACTTC. Residues: CASSQAAGISYEQYF.

J is TRBJ2-5 and V is TRBV5-4; TRBD1 is a possible D gene (5 bases). Germline CDR1 SGHNT, CDR2 YYREEE (reference sequence). V lost 4 bases, J lost 2 bases, and 9 bases lay in between. CDR3 length: 13 residues. CDR3 protein: CASSDRNQETQYF. DNA for the CDR3: TGTGCCAGCAGCGACAGAAATCAAGAGACCCAGTACTTC.

Notes on this clonotype: This may stem from a read error, because a much larger clone lies one nucleotide away. The chain combines TRBV28 with TRBJ1-2, with D unresolved. Germline CDR1 is MDHEN and CDR2 is SYDVKM. This CDR3 comprises 13 residues. Deletions cut 3 bases from V and 2 bases from J, with 7 bases between. CDR3 residues: CASSLVENYGYTF. The CDR3, as DNA: TGTGCCAGCAGTTTGGTAGAAAACTATGGCTACACCTTC.